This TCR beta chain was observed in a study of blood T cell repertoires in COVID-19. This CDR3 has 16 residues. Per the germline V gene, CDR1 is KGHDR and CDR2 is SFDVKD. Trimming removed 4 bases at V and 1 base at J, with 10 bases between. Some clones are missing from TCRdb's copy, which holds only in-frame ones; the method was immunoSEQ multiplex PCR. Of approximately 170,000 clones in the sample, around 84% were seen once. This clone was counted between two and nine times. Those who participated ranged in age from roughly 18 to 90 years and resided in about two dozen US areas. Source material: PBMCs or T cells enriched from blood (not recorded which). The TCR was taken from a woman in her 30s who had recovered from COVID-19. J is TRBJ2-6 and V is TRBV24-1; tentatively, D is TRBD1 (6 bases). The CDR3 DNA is TGTGCCACCAGTGACCCCACAGGGTCTGGGGCCAACGTCCTGACTTTC. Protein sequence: CATSDPTGSGANVLTF.